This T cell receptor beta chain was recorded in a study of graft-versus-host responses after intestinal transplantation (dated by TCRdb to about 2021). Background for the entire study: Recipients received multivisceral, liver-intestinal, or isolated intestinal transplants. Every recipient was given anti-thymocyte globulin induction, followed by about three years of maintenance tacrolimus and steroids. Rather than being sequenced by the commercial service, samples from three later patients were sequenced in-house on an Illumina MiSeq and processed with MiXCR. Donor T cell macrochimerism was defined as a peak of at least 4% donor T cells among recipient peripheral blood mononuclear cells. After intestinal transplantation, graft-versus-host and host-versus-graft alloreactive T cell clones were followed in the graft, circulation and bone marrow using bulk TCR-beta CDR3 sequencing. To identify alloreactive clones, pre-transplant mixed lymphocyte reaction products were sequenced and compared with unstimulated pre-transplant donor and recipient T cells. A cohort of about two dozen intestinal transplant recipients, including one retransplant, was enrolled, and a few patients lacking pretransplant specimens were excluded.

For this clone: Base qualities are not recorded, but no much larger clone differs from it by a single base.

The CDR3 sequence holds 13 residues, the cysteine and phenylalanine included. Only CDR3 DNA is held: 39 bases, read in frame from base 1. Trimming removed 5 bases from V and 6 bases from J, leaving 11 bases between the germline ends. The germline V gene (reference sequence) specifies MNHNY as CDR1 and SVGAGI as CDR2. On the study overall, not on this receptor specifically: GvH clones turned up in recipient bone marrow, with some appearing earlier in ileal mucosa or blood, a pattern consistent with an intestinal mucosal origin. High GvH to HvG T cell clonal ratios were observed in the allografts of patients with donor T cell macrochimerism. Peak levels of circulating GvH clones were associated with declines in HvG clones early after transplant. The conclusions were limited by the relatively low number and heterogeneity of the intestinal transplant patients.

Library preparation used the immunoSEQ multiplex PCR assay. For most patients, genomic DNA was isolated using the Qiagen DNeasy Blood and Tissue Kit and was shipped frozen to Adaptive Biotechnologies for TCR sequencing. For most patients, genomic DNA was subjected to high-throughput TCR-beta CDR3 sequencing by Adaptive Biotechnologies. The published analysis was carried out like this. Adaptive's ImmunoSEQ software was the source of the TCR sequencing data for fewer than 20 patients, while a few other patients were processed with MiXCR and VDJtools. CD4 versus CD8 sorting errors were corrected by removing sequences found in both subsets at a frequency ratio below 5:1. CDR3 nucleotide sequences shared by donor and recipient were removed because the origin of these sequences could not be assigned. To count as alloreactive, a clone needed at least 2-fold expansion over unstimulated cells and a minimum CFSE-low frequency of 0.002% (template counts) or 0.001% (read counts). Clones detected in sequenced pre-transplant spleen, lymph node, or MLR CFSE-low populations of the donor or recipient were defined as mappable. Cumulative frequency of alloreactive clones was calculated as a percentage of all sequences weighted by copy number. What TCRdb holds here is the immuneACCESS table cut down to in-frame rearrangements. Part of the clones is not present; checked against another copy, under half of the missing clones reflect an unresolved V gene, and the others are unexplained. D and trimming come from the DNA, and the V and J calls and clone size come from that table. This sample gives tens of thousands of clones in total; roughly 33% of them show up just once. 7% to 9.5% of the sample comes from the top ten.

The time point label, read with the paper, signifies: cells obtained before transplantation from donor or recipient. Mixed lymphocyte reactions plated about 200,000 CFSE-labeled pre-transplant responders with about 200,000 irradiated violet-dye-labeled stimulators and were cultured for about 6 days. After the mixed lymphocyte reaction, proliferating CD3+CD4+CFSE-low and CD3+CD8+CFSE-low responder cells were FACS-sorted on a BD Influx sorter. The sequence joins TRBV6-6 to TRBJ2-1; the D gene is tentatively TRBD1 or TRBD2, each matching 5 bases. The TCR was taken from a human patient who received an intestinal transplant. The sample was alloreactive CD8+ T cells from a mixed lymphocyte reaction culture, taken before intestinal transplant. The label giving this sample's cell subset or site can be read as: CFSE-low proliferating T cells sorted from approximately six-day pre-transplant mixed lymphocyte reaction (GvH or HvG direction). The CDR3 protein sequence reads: CASSPPGTNEQFF. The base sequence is TGTGCCAGCAGTCCCCCGGGGACCAATGAGCAGTTCTTC.